This TCR beta chain was sequenced in a study of PD-1 blockade in classical Hodgkin lymphoma. Whole-study results and caveats: There was a significant rise in CD4+ TCR diversity by C4D1, with no such rise for CD8+.

Relapses following autologous stem cell transplantation were seen in all patients, with brentuximab vedotin exposure varying. Starting with thawed PBMCs, CD4+ T cells were purified by magnetic negative selection. V gave up 5 bases and J gave up 6 bases, with 11 bases separating them. Germline V CDR1 and CDR2: LNHDA, SQIVND (reference sequence). This CDR3 spans 13 amino acids. Turning to this clone: The antigen remains unidentified.

Measured with immunoSEQ multiplex PCR; TCRdb has only the in-frame clones, and not every one. The table includes some 35,000 clones, about nine tenths detected once. Here the sequenced sample was CD4+ T cells from blood, taken at baseline. This chain connects TRBV19 to TRBJ1-5; TRBD1 might be the D (5 bases). This TCR was sampled from a human donor with classical Hodgkin lymphoma. The CDR3 protein is CASSADGGQPQHF. DNA for the CDR3: TGTGCCAGTAGTGCCGACGGGGGTCAGCCCCAGCATTTT.